One sample yielded the 21 T cell receptor beta chains listed below, sequenced in a study of shared clonotypes between healthy human individuals. Profiled with immunoSEQ multiplex PCR; TCRdb holds only in-frame clones, not every one. This table has some 2,000,000 clones, less than 95% appearing once. Terminally differentiated effector memory CD45RA+ cells were excluded from the naive CD8 cells, which were CD45RO-negative and positively selected for CCR7. Specimen: naive CD8+ T cells sorted from blood. Source of these receptors: a young man in good health.

V gene TRBV7-2 combines with J gene TRBJ2-7, with 8 bases fitting TRBD2. The CDR3 has 14 residues. The trim removed 2 bases at V and 2 bases at J, leaving 2 bases unmatched. CDR1 SGHTA and CDR2 FQGNSA come from the germline V gene. The CDR3 DNA reads TGTGCCAGCAGCTTAATGGGACTAGCCTACGAGCAGTACTTC. It is translated as CASSLMGLAYEQYF. The full variable domain, with the rest looked up from reference TRBV7-2 and TRBJ2-7, is GAGVSQSPSNKVTEKGKDVELRCDPISGHTALYWYRQSLGQGLEFLIYFQGNSAPDKSGLPSDRFSAERTGGSVSTLTIQRTQQEDSAVYLCASSLMGLAYEQYFGPGTRLTVT.

This clone showed up just once. The chain carries TRBV6-6 and TRBJ2-7, with D possibly TRBD1 on 5 matching bases. This CDR3 is 14 amino acids long. V lost 5 bases and J lost 3, with 14 bases in between. The germline CDR1 and CDR2 sequences are MNHNY and SVGAGI (reference sequence). In nucleotides, the CDR3 is TGTGCCAGCAGTGATGACAGTTGGCTCTACGAGCAGTACTTC. Translating gives CASSDDSWLYEQYF.

Note on this clone: This sample includes further DNA sequences coding for the same CDR3. Written as DNA, the CDR3 is TGTGCCAGCAGCGTGGACAGCACCTTGAACACTGAAGCTTTCTTT. Translation: CASSVDSTLNTEAFF. The chain joins TRBV9 to TRBJ1-1; TRBD1 is a possible D gene (6 bases). This CDR3 has 15 amino acids. Germline CDR1 SGDLS, CDR2 YYNGEE. Trimming took off 2 bases at V and 0 bases at J, with 11 bases between the two ends.

The V gene is TRBV13, the J gene TRBJ1-1; TRBD1 matches 8 bases. The CDR3 length is 14 residues. The ends lost 6 bases at V and 5 bases at J; junction bases unmatched: 8. The germline CDR1 and CDR2 sequences are PRHDT and FYEKMQ (reference sequence). The chain's CDR3 is CASRNGTGQTEAFF. CDR3 DNA sequence: TGTGCCAGCAGAAATGGGACAGGACAGACTGAAGCTTTCTTT.

Details on this clone: This CDR3 is also generated by other DNA sequences in the sample. J is TRBJ2-7 and V is TRBV11-2; TRBD1 matches at 8 bases. Germline lookup yields CDR1 SGHAT and CDR2 FQNNGV. With 3 bases clipped from V and 2 bases from J, the junction kept 3 bases outside the gene matches. The CDR3 spans 14 residues. The CDR3 DNA reads TGTGCCAGCAGCTTGGGGACAGGACCCTACGAGCAGTACTTC. Protein: CASSLGTGPYEQYF.

The count of this clone is one. The chain employs TRBV4-1 and TRBJ2-3; 8 positions agree with TRBD1. Germline-derived CDR1 and CDR2 are MGHRA and YSYEKL. The V and J ends lost 4 bases and 3 bases, in that order; junction bases with no gene match: 9. This CDR3 contains 16 residues. The CDR3, as DNA: TGCGCCAGCAGCCTCGTTGGGGGGACAGGTACAGATACGCAGTATTTT. This gives the protein CASSLVGGTGTDTQYF.

The chain combines TRBV10-3 with TRBJ2-7; TRBD1 is a possible D gene (5 bases). The CDR3 is 13 amino acids. The germline V and J ends were trimmed by 6 bases and 1 base, with 10 bases remaining between them. Per the germline V gene, CDR1 is ENHRY and CDR2 is SYGVKD. CDR3 nucleotides: TGTGCCATCAGCCTGGACACTTCCTACGAGCAGTACTTC. Its translation: CAISLDTSYEQYF.

The rearrangement uses TRBV10-1 and TRBJ2-1; a possible D gene is TRBD2 (5 bases). CDR3 length: 12 residues. Germline loops: CDR1 WNHNN, CDR2 SYGVQD (reference sequence). Trimming removed 2 bases at V and 8 bases at J, with 7 bases between. The CDR3, as DNA: TGCGCCAGCAGTGAGGCAGCGGATGAGCAGTTCTTC. It specifies CASSEAADEQFF.

This clone was picked up a small number of times. Other DNA sequences in the sample encode the same CDR3. The chain uses TRBV20-1 and TRBJ2-7, with D unresolved. V was shortened by 0 bases and J by 3 bases, with 3 bases between the two germline ends. The CDR3 covers 11 residues. Germline CDR1 DFQATT, CDR2 SNEGSKA (reference sequence). DNA for the CDR3: TGCAGTGCTAGAGACCTCTACGAGCAGTACTTC. This gives the protein CSARDLYEQYF.

CDR3 nucleotide sequence: TGCGCCAGCAGCCGACTAGCGGGAGAAACCGGGGAGCTGTTTTTT. This translates into CASSRLAGETGELFF. The chain is built from TRBV4-1 and TRBJ2-2, with 12 bases lining up with TRBD2. V shed 4 bases, J shed 5 bases, and the junction held 2 bases outside the gene matches. The CDR3 contains 15 residues. Germline loops: CDR1 MGHRA, CDR2 YSYEKL.

This chain links TRBV6-6 with TRBJ2-7; D unclear. Trimming stripped 0 bases from V and 5 bases from J, with 17 bases between. This CDR3 contains 16 residues. Germline-derived CDR1 and CDR2 are MNHNY and SVGAGI (reference sequence). The CDR3 DNA sequence: TGTGCCAGCAGTTACTCGATACAGTACAACCTCCACGAGCAGTACTTC. Its protein product is CASSYSIQYNLHEQYF.

This sequence joins TRBV30 and TRBJ2-7, with 7 nucleotides matching TRBD1. Germline lookup yields CDR1 GTSNPN and CDR2 SVGIG (reference sequence). CDR3 length: 14 residues. J lost 2 bases, V lost 2 bases, and 6 bases had no gene match. The CDR3 sequence is CAWSPGTAAYEQYF. The CDR3 coding sequence is TGTGCCTGGAGTCCCGGGACAGCAGCCTACGAGCAGTACTTC.

This clone was observed once. V is TRBV2 and J is TRBJ2-1; TRBD2 matches at 8 bases. Per the germline V gene, CDR1 is SNHLY and CDR2 is FYNNEI. The ends lost 7 bases at V and 6 bases at J; junction bases unmatched: 5. This CDR3 spans 13 amino acids. CDR3 sequence: CASTGGPSNEQFF. The CDR3 nucleotides read TGTGCCAGCACGGGAGGGCCGAGCAATGAGCAGTTCTTC.

This clone was seen more than once but under ten times. This CDR3 reads CASNMGNEQFF. CDR3 in DNA: TGTGCCAGTAACATGGGCAATGAGCAGTTCTTC. The chain has TRBV19 and TRBJ2-1; D is uncertain. Trimming took off 7 bases at V and 6 bases at J, with 7 bases between the two ends. Germline loops: CDR1 LNHDA, CDR2 SQIVND (reference sequence). This CDR3 comprises 11 residues.

V and J are TRBV5-1 and TRBJ2-7; TRBD2 might be the D (6 bases). Between the trimmed V and J ends, which lost 2 bases and 2 bases, there was a span of 11 bases. The CDR3 is 14 residues long. Germline-derived CDR1 and CDR2 are SGHRS and YFSETQ. The chain's CDR3 is CASSLGLFTYEQYF. CDR3 nucleotide sequence: TGCGCCAGCAGCTTAGGACTATTCACCTACGAGCAGTACTTC.

This chain's CDR3 is CASSLAVSSYEQYF. The CDR3 DNA sequence: TGTGCCAGCAGCTTGGCGGTCAGCTCCTACGAGCAGTACTTC. The chain links TRBV5-6 to TRBJ2-7; unclear D gene. The ends were cut back, 0 bases at V and 0 bases at J, with 7 bases in the middle. Germline CDR1 and CDR2: SGHDT and YYEEEE. The CDR3 contains 14 residues.

DNA for the CDR3: TGTGCCAGCAGCGACGACAGGGACAACCAAGAGACCCAGTACTTC. Its protein product is CASSDDRDNQETQYF. The gene calls are TRBV9 and TRBJ2-5, with 7 bases identical to TRBD1. The germline CDR1 and CDR2 sequences are SGDLS and YYNGEE. J gave up 0 bases and V 3 bases, and 5 bases lay outside the gene matches. The CDR3 consists of 15 residues.

The genes are TRBV6-6 and TRBJ1-2; D call uncertain. V was pared by 0 bases and J by 6 bases, with 8 bases between. In germline, CDR1 is MNHNY, CDR2 SVGAGI (reference sequence). This CDR3 region has 13 residues. CDR3 amino acids: CASSYSNGDGYTF. CDR3 nucleotides: TGTGCCAGCAGTTACTCGAACGGGGATGGCTACACCTTC.

This chain links TRBV6-1 with TRBJ1-1; D is undetermined. This CDR3 has 11 residues. Germline CDR1 is MNHNS and CDR2 is SASEGT. V was cut by 3 bases and J by 8 bases, with 7 bases left in between. In DNA, the CDR3 is TGTGCCAGCAGTGACCTGGTAGAAGCTTTCTTT. The encoded protein is CASSDLVEAFF.

V gene TRBV5-6 combines with J gene TRBJ1-1, with 7 bases that match TRBD1. The CDR3 is 16 amino acids. V lost 0 bases and J lost 4; bases outside the gene matches: 9. CDR1 and CDR2 (germline): SGHDT, YYEEEE. For the CDR3, the DNA is TGTGCCAGCAGCTTGGGAGCGACAGGGACGGGCACTGAAGCTTTCTTT. Translation: CASSLGATGTGTEAFF. Looking up the rest from reference TRBV5-6 and TRBJ1-1 gives the full variable domain: DAGVTQSPTHLIKTRGQQVTLRCSPKSGHDTVSWYQQALGQGPQFIFQYYEEEERQRGNFPDRFSGHQFPNYSSELNVNALLLGDSALYLCASSLGATGTGTEAFFGQGTRLTVV.

Note on this clone: Distinct nucleotide sequences in the sample also encode this CDR3. The chain uses TRBV27 and TRBJ2-3; 7 positions match TRBD1. The CDR3 sequence is 15 residues long. CDR1 and CDR2 (germline): MNHEY, SMNVEV (reference sequence). Trimming at V came to 5 bases and at J to 0 bases, leaving 5 bases not matched to a gene. CDR3 residues: CASSPGTASTDTQYF. The CDR3 nucleotides read TGTGCCAGCAGTCCGGGGACAGCTAGCACAGATACGCAGTATTTT.